Presented here are 23 T cell receptor beta chains from one specimen sequenced in a study of T cell repertoires in cytomegalovirus infection. Using its own MiXCR run on the reads, TCRdb lists one record per CDR3 protein. The sample has over 300,000 distinct CDR3 sequences; around 9.5% are singletons. The sequenced material came from PBMCs. These receptors all come from a human donor in good health (CMV status not recorded). Some clones in this sample may be carry-over from other donors' samples.

This clonotype appeared many times. The J gene is TRBJ2-1, the V gene TRBV7-8; 8 bases fit TRBD2. The CDR3 is made up of 14 amino acids. V lost 11 bases and J lost 2; bases outside the gene matches: 8. The germline V gene encodes CDR1 SGHVS and CDR2 FQNEAQ. The CDR3 loop reads CAGALGGAYNEQFF. The DNA for the CDR3 is TGTGCCGGGGCTCTCGGGGGGGCCTACAATGAGCAGTTCTTC.

The rearrangement uses TRBV12-3 or TRBV12-4 and TRBJ1-1; D not resolved. The length of the CDR3 is 15 residues. V was clipped by 3 bases and J by 0 bases, with 11 bases between them. DNA of the CDR3: TGTGCCAGCAGTTTCTTTGGGTCTTTGAACACTGAAGCTTTCTTT. Translation: CASSFFGSLNTEAFF.

This rearrangement joins TRBV25-1 to TRBJ2-1; no clear D gene. This CDR3 region has 13 residues. V shed 6 bases and J shed 7 bases, with 13 bases lying between them. Germline CDR1 and CDR2: MGHDK and SYGVNS. This CDR3 reads CASSPRVVNEQFF. CDR3 in DNA: TGTGCCAGCAGCCCCCGGGTAGTAAATGAGCAGTTCTTC.

The rearrangement joins TRBV4-2 to TRBJ1-2; no reliable D call. From germline, CDR1 is LGHNA and CDR2 YNFKEQ. Trimming shortened V by 0 bases and J by 4 bases, and 9 bases separated the two germline ends. The CDR3 has 14 amino acids. CDR3 nucleotide sequence: TGTGCCAGCAGCCAAGATACAGTTACCTATGGCTACACCTTC. Protein: CASSQDTVTYGYTF.

In its sample, this clonotype was seen many times. This chain uses TRBV7-3 with TRBJ2-1; D is undetermined. The CDR3 loop spans 15 amino acids. Germline CDR1 is SGHTA and CDR2 is FQGTGA. The V and J ends lost 1 base and 6 bases respectively, with 13 bases between them. The CDR3 sequence: CASSLIGVSPNEQFF. CDR3 nucleotide sequence: TGTGCCAGCAGCTTAATTGGGGTCTCCCCCAATGAGCAGTTCTTC.

The chain's CDR3 is CASSPRTGSGNTIYF. The CDR3 bases are TGTGCCAGCAGCCCCCGGACAGGCTCTGGAAACACCATATATTTT. The chain has TRBV7-3 and TRBJ1-3; 7 bases are a match to TRBD1. Unmatched junction bases numbered 4, after V lost 5 bases and J lost 0 bases. CDR3 length equals 15 residues. In germline, CDR1 is SGHTA, CDR2 FQGTGA.

This clonotype showed up just once. One base away lies a much larger clone, so this may be a sequencing read error. The conserved closing phenylalanine or tryptophan is absent in this CDR3, likely reflecting a read error. V gene TRBV29-1 combines with J gene TRBJ2-3; 8 bases map to TRBD2. This CDR3 has 14 amino acids. V gave up 4 bases and J gave up 3 bases; unmatched junction bases: 6. Germline V CDR1 and CDR2: SQVTM, ANQGSEA. CDR3 in DNA: TGCAGCGTTGGTCCGGGACTAGTGACAGATACGCAGTATTCT. Protein product: CSVGPGLVTDTQYS.

This clonotype was seen a few times. This chain joins TRBV20-1 and TRBJ1-1; TRBD1 is a possible D gene (5 bases). The CDR3 spans 13 residues. Trimming removed 5 bases at V and 5 bases at J, with 15 bases between. Germline V CDR1 and CDR2: DFQATT, SNEGSKA (reference sequence). The chain's CDR3 is CSALRQGWTEAFF. CDR3 DNA sequence: TGCAGTGCTCTTCGTCAGGGATGGACTGAAGCTTTCTTT.

This sequence joins TRBV4-3 and TRBJ2-2, with 7 bases aligning to TRBD2. With V trimmed by 4 bases and J by 7 bases, 6 bases remained unmatched. There are 14 residues in the CDR3. Germline-derived CDR1 and CDR2 are LGHNA and YSLEER. The CDR3 loop is CASSPGLENGELFF. The CDR3 region has the DNA TGCGCCAGCAGCCCCGGACTAGAAAACGGGGAGCTGTTTTTT.

The sample holds many counts of this clonotype. The rearrangement links TRBV7-2 to TRBJ1-3; D uncertain. V lost 0 bases and J 1 base, leaving 16 bases between the germline ends. The CDR3 covers 18 residues. Germline loops: CDR1 SGHTA, CDR2 FQGNSA. Here the CDR3 reads CASSLAPWKPLSGNTIYF. In DNA, the CDR3 is TGTGCCAGCAGCTTAGCGCCCTGGAAGCCCCTATCTGGAAACACCATATATTTT.

This clonotype was seen ten or more times. V and J are TRBV7-7 and TRBJ2-3; 7 bases align to TRBD2. Looked up from germline, CDR1 is SSHAT and CDR2 is FNYEAQ (reference sequence). V lost 5 bases to trimming and J lost 2 bases; unmatched junction nucleotides: 7. This CDR3 contains 15 residues. CDR3 in amino acids: CASSLGGGPTDTQYF. The CDR3 nucleotides read TGTGCCAGCAGCCTGGGGGGGGGTCCCACAGATACGCAGTATTTT.

Worth noting for this clonotype: One end of the junction fails to match germline, which may point to a read error. This chain uses TRBV4-3 with TRBJ2-7; D might be TRBD1 (5 bases). Germline V gene lookup returns CDR1 LGHNA and CDR2 YSLEER. This CDR3 is built from 15 residues. CDR3 sequence (DNA): TGCGCCAGCAGCCAAGAAGGGGTGTCCGCGTACGGGCAGTACTTC. Protein: CASSQEGVSAYGQYF.

This clonotype was counted many times. The rearrangement links TRBV6-6 to TRBJ1-1; 8 positions match TRBD1. V shed 6 bases and J 5 bases; nucleotides not matched to a gene: 8. Germline lookup yields CDR1 MNHNY and CDR2 SVGAGI (reference sequence). CDR3 length: 14 residues. CDR3 sequence reads: CASSPQGAGTEAFF. CDR3 sequence (DNA): TGTGCCAGCAGCCCTCAGGGGGCCGGAACTGAAGCTTTCTTT.

Only a few counts were recorded for this clonotype. This chain joins TRBV2 and TRBJ1-2; unclear D gene. The germline V gene has CDR1 SNHLY and CDR2 FYNNEI. Trimming pared 3 bases from V and 4 bases from J, leaving 9 bases between. There are 13 residues in the CDR3. The CDR3 loop reads CASSELGSYGYTF. In DNA form, the CDR3 reads TGTGCCAGCAGTGAGCTGGGTTCCTATGGCTACACCTTC.

This clonotype was counted many times. The chain uses TRBV7-8 and TRBJ1-1; D is perhaps TRBD1 (5 bases). In germline, CDR1 is SGHVS, CDR2 FQNEAQ. The CDR3 extends over 19 amino acids. Trimming left V 5 bases short and J 0 bases short, with 25 bases between. In DNA form, the CDR3 reads TGTGCCAGCAGCCCTCGACAAATGACTTTGACAGCAATGAACACTGAAGCTTTCTTT. Translation: CASSPRQMTLTAMNTEAFF.

This clonotype was seen repeatedly, ten times or more. This chain connects TRBV20-1 to TRBJ2-3; possible D gene TRBD1, 6 bases. The germline CDR1 and CDR2 sequences are DFQATT and SNEGSKA (reference sequence). This CDR3 is built from 12 residues. V was trimmed by 5 bases and J by 2 bases, leaving 8 bases between them. In DNA form, the CDR3 reads TGCAGTGCTTGGGGACACACAGATACGCAGTATTTT. Protein product: CSAWGHTDTQYF.

This chain connects TRBV7-3 to TRBJ2-7; possibly TRBD1 for D (6 bases). The CDR3 sequence is 13 residues long. The V and J ends lost 4 bases and 5 bases respectively, with 12 bases between them. Germline CDR1 reads SGHTA; CDR2 reads FQGTGA. In nucleotides, the CDR3 is TGTGCCAGCAGCTCGACAGGATCCCACGAGCAGTACTTC. Residues: CASSSTGSHEQYF.

This clonotype was picked up many times. The chain combines TRBV7-2 with TRBJ1-1; D remains ambiguous. The V and J ends lost 1 base and 7 bases respectively, with 13 bases between them. The CDR3 contains 14 residues. The V gene's germline CDR1 is SGHTA and CDR2 FQGNSA. In nucleotides, the CDR3 is TGTGCCAGCAGCTTAGTTCCTCCGGGTCTTGAAGCTTTCTTT. Protein sequence: CASSLVPPGLEAFF.

J is TRBJ2-1 and V is TRBV6-2 or TRBV6-3; 11 nucleotides agree with TRBD2. V was clipped by 6 bases and J by 10 bases; unmatched bases: 11. The germline CDR1 and CDR2 sequences are MNHEY and SVGEGT. The CDR3 runs 15 residues. CDR3 nucleotide sequence: TGTGCCAGCAGGCCGGGACTAGCGGCCGTGGTGGAGCAGTTCTTC. Protein: CASRPGLAAVVEQFF.

The table lists this clonotype with many counts. The chain joins TRBV20-1 to TRBJ2-5, with 7 bases lining up with TRBD1. The CDR3 covers 15 residues. Trimming took 0 bases from V and 1 from J; bases not matched to a gene: 5. The V gene's germline CDR1 is DFQATT and CDR2 SNEGSKA (reference sequence). The CDR3 reads CSAREGTDFQETQYF. CDR3 bases: TGCAGTGCTAGAGAGGGGACAGATTTCCAAGAGACCCAGTACTTC.

This chain links TRBV4-2 with TRBJ2-5; 11 bases align to TRBD2. The CDR3 runs to 15 residues. The ends lost 3 bases at V and 5 bases at J; junction bases unmatched: 5. Germline-derived CDR1 and CDR2 are LGHNA and YNFKEQ. For the CDR3, the DNA is TGTGCCAGCAGCCAGGGGACTAGCGGTGGGGAGACCCAGTACTTC. Translation: CASSQGTSGGETQYF.

There are a few counts of this clonotype. This chain joins TRBV28 and TRBJ2-1; D gene ambiguous. The ends were cut back, 4 bases at V and 0 bases at J, with 25 bases in the middle. Looked up from germline, CDR1 is MDHEN and CDR2 is SYDVKM. This CDR3 spans 20 amino acids. This CDR3 is CASSSPAADFFLGSYNEQFF. CDR3 DNA sequence: TGTGCCAGCAGTTCCCCCGCGGCAGACTTCTTTCTAGGCTCCTACAATGAGCAGTTCTTC.

There are a few counts of this clonotype. The V and J genes are TRBV20-1 and TRBJ2-1; 8 bases are a match to TRBD2. CDR3 length: 16 residues. Germline V gene lookup returns CDR1 DFQATT and CDR2 SNEGSKA (reference sequence). The V and J ends lost 1 base and 9 bases, in that order; junction bases with no gene match: 14. The CDR3 DNA sequence: TGCAGTGCTAGAGTGTGGGGCCGGGGGGGGCCCGGTGAGCAGTTCTTC. Protein sequence: CSARVWGRGGPGEQFF.